This T cell receptor (beta chain) was sequenced during a study of blood T cells in healthy people across ages. A sample-barcoded 5' primer and a J-beta primer mix were used in a second PCR of roughly 6 to 11 cycles. TCRdb redid the calling of the 5' RACE reads with MiXCR, one entry per CDR3 protein. The sample carries around 320,000 distinct CDR3 sequences, 25% to 30% recorded once. Only a few counts were recorded for this clonotype. The antigen remains undetermined. Regarding the study as a whole: Those diversity estimates obtained from one million T cells were thought to be underestimates.

The CDR3 extends over 15 amino acids. Germline lookup yields CDR1 SGHRS and CDR2 YFSETQ. V was clipped by 5 bases and J by 5 bases; unmatched bases: 12. Sequenced material: blood. V is TRBV5-1 and J is TRBJ2-5, with TRBD2 identical over 7 bases. This clonotype originated in a woman between 65 and 79 years old in good health. CDR3 nucleotides: TGCGCCAGCAGTCAATCTCCGGGAGGTGGCGAGACCCAGTACTTC. Translating it yields CASSQSPGGGETQYF. Using reference TRBV5-1 and TRBJ2-5 for the parts outside the CDR3, the full variable domain is KAGVTQTPRYLIKTRGQQVTLSCSPISGHRSVSWYQQTPGQGLQFLFEYFSETQRNKGNFPGRFSGRQFSNSRSEMNVSTLELGDSALYLCASSQSPGGGETQYFGPGTRLLVL.